This T cell receptor (beta chain) comes out of a study of brain T cells in children with intractable seizures. The V and J ends lost 1 base and 0 bases, in that order; junction bases with no gene match: 6. CDR1 and CDR2 (germline): SGHAT, FQNNGV. The CDR3 length is 17 residues. Generated by immunoSEQ multiplex PCR, the TCRdb table keeps only in-frame clones and is missing some. The sample carries 340,000 or so clones, more than 85% recorded once. Time point noted: blood from clinic visit 5 months post-surgery; TSC patient then seizure free. This TCR came from a boy in the first two years of life with tuberous sclerosis and intractable seizures. The chain is built from TRBV11-2 and TRBJ1-1; 9 bases agree with TRBD1. Sequences were derived from peripheral blood, sampled roughly 5 months after surgery. This CDR3 is CASSLAGTGTMNTEAFF. Written as DNA, the CDR3 is TGTGCCAGCAGCTTAGCCGGGACAGGGACCATGAACACTGAAGCTTTCTTT. The variable domain in full, with the rest retrieved from reference TRBV11-2 and TRBJ1-1, is EAGVAQSPRYKIIEKRQSVAFWCNPISGHATLYWYQQILGQGPKLLIQFQNNGVVDDSQLPKDRFSAERLKGVDSTLKIQPAKLEDSAVYLCASSLAGTGTMNTEAFFGQGTRLTVV.